These 7 T cell receptor beta chains share one sample of origin, sequenced in a study of CD8 T cells in ankylosing spondylitis. MiXCR, applied by TCRdb to the 5' RACE reads, yields one record per CDR3 protein. The data show more than 500,000 distinct CDR3 sequences, roughly 5.2% seen once. No antigen has been identified for these receptors. Broader study findings: What appeared characteristic of ankylosing spondylitis blood was a TCR beta motif of eight highly homologous variants.

The sample consisted of blood, either unsorted or a sorted T cell fraction (not recorded which). The receptors here all came from a male donor with ankylosing spondylitis.

This clonotype was observed at least ten times. The chain links TRBV20-1 to TRBJ2-7; D is possibly TRBD1 or TRBD2 (6 bases each). CDR1 is DFQATT, CDR2 SNEGSKA, per germline (reference sequence). Trimming shortened V by 6 bases and J by 2 bases, and 20 bases separated the two germline ends. CDR3 length: 15 residues. CDR3 sequence reads: CSATEPTGLPYEQYF. CDR3 in DNA: TGCAGTGCGACCGAACCGACAGGACTACCCTACGAGCAGTACTTC.

This clonotype was seen more than once but under ten times. The chain couples TRBV7-2 to TRBJ1-1; no clear D gene. Trimming pared 1 base from V and 6 bases from J, leaving 18 bases between. In germline, CDR1 is SGHTA, CDR2 FQGNSA. This CDR3 comprises 16 residues. Written as DNA, the CDR3 is TGTGCCAGCAGCTTAGAGAGACTGGGCCTGGGCGCTGAAGCTTTCTTT. Residues: CASSLERLGLGAEAFF. The full variable domain, in which reference TRBV7-2 and TRBJ1-1 provide the parts outside the CDR3, is GAGVSQSPSNKVTEKGKDVELRCDPISGHTALYWYRQSLGQGLEFLIYFQGNSAPDKSGLPSDRFSAERTGGSVSTLTIQRTQQEDSAVYLCASSLERLGLGAEAFFGQGTRLTVV.

In this sample, this clonotype turned up many times. The rearrangement links TRBV20-1 to TRBJ2-7; 9 nucleotides agree with TRBD1. Germline CDR1 is DFQATT and CDR2 is SNEGSKA (reference sequence). Unmatched junction bases numbered 20, after V lost 6 bases and J lost 11 bases. The CDR3 length is 15 residues. The CDR3 DNA is TGCAGTGCAGACGAAGGAGCCGGGACAGGGAGACCTAAGTACTTC. Its protein product is CSADEGAGTGRPKYF.

This clonotype was detected many times. This rearrangement joins TRBV5-1 to TRBJ2-5; possible D gene TRBD1, 6 bases. The CDR3 consists of 14 residues. Trimming cost V 4 bases and J 2 bases, with 12 bases left between them. In germline, CDR1 is SGHRS, CDR2 YFSETQ. CDR3 residues: CASSLGTSQETQYF. The CDR3 DNA is TGCGCCAGCAGCCTAGGGACATCGCAAGAGACCCAGTACTTC. The variable domain in full, completed from reference TRBV5-1 and TRBJ2-5, reads KAGVTQTPRYLIKTRGQQVTLSCSPISGHRSVSWYQQTPGQGLQFLFEYFSETQRNKGNFPGRFSGRQFSNSRSEMNVSTLELGDSALYLCASSLGTSQETQYFGPGTRLLVL.

This clonotype was counted many times. The chain has TRBV29-1 and TRBJ1-1; D is unclear. V lost 4 bases and J lost 0, with 9 bases in between. This CDR3 spans 13 amino acids. Germline-derived CDR1 and CDR2 are SQVTM and ANQGSEA. This CDR3 reads CSVARRLNTEAFF. Written as DNA, the CDR3 is TGCAGCGTTGCTCGACGGCTGAACACTGAAGCTTTCTTT.

This clonotype has ten or more counts. This chain joins TRBV5-1 and TRBJ1-1, with D perhaps matching TRBD1 (5 bases). This CDR3 spans 14 amino acids. Germline CDR1 reads SGHRS; CDR2 reads YFSETQ. V was trimmed by 4 bases and J by 7 bases, leaving 17 bases between them. The CDR3 loop reads CASSPPGGTGEAFF. For the CDR3, the DNA is TGCGCCAGCAGCCCACCTGGGGGGACGGGTGAAGCTTTCTTT. Combining the CDR3 with reference TRBV5-1 and TRBJ1-1 gives the whole variable domain KAGVTQTPRYLIKTRGQQVTLSCSPISGHRSVSWYQQTPGQGLQFLFEYFSETQRNKGNFPGRFSGRQFSNSRSEMNVSTLELGDSALYLCASSPPGGTGEAFFGQGTRLTVV.

The sample holds many counts of this clonotype. The chain couples TRBV11-1 to TRBJ2-7; D is perhaps TRBD1 (5 bases). Trimming cost V 5 bases and J 5 bases, with 13 bases left between them. CDR1 is SGHAT, CDR2 FQDESV, per germline (reference sequence). The CDR3 contains 13 residues. The CDR3 loop reads CASSPSWGDEQYF. DNA for the CDR3: TGTGCCAGCAGCCCCTCCTGGGGCGACGAGCAGTACTTC.